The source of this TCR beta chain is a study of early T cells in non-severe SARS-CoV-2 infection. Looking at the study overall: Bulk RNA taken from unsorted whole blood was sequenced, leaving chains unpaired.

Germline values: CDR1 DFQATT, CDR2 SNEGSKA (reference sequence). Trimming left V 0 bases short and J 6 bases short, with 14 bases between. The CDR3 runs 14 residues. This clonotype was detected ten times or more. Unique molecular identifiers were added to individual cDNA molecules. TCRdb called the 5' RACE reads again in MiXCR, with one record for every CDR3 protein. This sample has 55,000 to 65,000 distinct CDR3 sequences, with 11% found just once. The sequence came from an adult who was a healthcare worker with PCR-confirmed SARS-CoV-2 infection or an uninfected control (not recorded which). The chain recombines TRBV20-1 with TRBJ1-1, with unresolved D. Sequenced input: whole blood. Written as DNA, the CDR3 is TGCAGTGCTAGAGATATCGCGAGGGATTCTGAAGCTTTCTTT. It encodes CSARDIARDSEAFF.